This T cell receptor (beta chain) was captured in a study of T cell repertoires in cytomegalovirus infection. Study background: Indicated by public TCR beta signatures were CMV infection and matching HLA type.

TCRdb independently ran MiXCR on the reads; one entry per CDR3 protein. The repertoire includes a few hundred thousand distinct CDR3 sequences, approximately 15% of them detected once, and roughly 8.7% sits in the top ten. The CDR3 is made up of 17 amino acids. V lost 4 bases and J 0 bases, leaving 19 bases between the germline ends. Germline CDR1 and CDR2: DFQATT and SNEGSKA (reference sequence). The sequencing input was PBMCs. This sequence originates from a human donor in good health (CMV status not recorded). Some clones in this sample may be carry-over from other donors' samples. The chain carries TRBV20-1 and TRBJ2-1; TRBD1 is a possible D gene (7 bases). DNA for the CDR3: TGCAGTGCTACGGGGGAAGGGGGCGGCAGCTCCTACAATGAGCAGTTCTTC. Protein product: CSATGEGGGSSYNEQFF.